The 27 T cell receptor beta chains presented below share a single source sample, sequenced in a study of OX40 agonist ivuxolimab in advanced cancers. TCRdb's table, derived via immunoSEQ multiplex PCR, lists solely in-frame clones and lacks some. The sample lists about 19,000 clones, nearly 85% seen once, with roughly 55% in the top ten. Sample: CD4+ or CD8+ T cells sorted from blood, taken in a trial of the OX40 agonist ivuxolimab. These receptors were obtained from an adult with an advanced solid tumor such as melanoma, head and neck, liver or kidney cancer.

The chain employs TRBV13 and TRBJ2-5; D is possibly TRBD1 (6 bases). Trimming pared 5 bases from V and 1 base from J, leaving 11 bases between. Germline V gene data show CDR1 as PRHDT and CDR2 as FYEKMQ (reference sequence). CDR3 size: 14 residues. CDR3 sequence reads: CASSPTGTQETQYF. CDR3 DNA: TGTGCCAGCAGCCCGACAGGAACCCAAGAGACCCAGTACTTC.

The chain is built from TRBV13 and TRBJ1-6, with a weak D call TRBD1 (5 bases). The CDR3 totals 17 residues. The V end was cut by 6 bases, the J end by 7 bases, with 22 bases between. Germline CDR1 PRHDT, CDR2 FYEKMQ (reference sequence). The CDR3 DNA reads TGTGCCAGCAGTGCCCTCGGGGCGGCACTCCTCAATTCACCCCTCCACTTT. Translating gives CASSALGAALLNSPLHF.

V and J are TRBV7-2 and TRBJ2-1; perhaps TRBD2 as D (6 bases). V gave up 7 bases and J gave up 10 bases, with 14 bases separating them. Germline assignment: CDR1 SGHTA and CDR2 FQGNSA. CDR3 length equals 12 residues. CDR3 bases: TGTGCCAGCACCATAGGTGGGGGGGAGCAGTTCTTC. Protein: CASTIGGGEQFF.

The chain recombines TRBV6-1 with TRBJ1-2; D ambiguous. The CDR3 loop spans 13 amino acids. Germline values: CDR1 MNHNS, CDR2 SASEGT. V dropped 7 bases and J dropped 3 bases, with 12 bases sitting between them. CDR3 protein: CASKRAEYYGYTF. The CDR3 DNA follows: TGTGCCAGCAAAAGAGCCGAGTACTATGGCTACACCTTC.

The V and J genes are TRBV9 and TRBJ2-7; TRBD1 matches at 8 bases. V shed 2 bases and J 4 bases; nucleotides not matched to a gene: 8. Germline assignment: CDR1 SGDLS and CDR2 YYNGEE. The length of the CDR3 is 15 residues. CDR3 DNA sequence: TGTGCCAGCAGCGTGGCCCCGGGACAGGCTTACGAGCAGTACTTC. It yields the protein CASSVAPGQAYEQYF. Complete variable domain (other parts from reference TRBV9 and TRBJ2-7): DSGVTQTPKHLITATGQRVTLRCSPRSGDLSVYWYQQSLDQGLQFLIQYYNGEERAKGNILERFSAQQFPDLHSELNLSSLELGDSALYFCASSVAPGQAYEQYFGPGTRLTVT.

The V and J genes are TRBV9 and TRBJ1-3, with a tentative D call TRBD1 (6 bases). Germline V CDR1 and CDR2: SGDLS, YYNGEE. V shed 8 bases and J shed 1 base, with 16 bases lying between them. This CDR3 spans 15 amino acids. The CDR3 region is CASARGEISGNTIYF. In DNA form, the CDR3 reads TGTGCCAGTGCGAGGGGGGAGATATCTGGAAACACCATATATTTT.

This chain joins TRBV4-1 and TRBJ2-4; TRBD2 might be the D (5 bases). CDR1 and CDR2 from the germline V gene are MGHRA and YSYEKL. The V and J ends lost 0 bases and 8 bases respectively, with 11 bases between them. The CDR3 loop spans 14 amino acids. CDR3 DNA sequence: TGCGCCAGCAGCCAAGACAGAGAGGAGGACATTCAGTACTTC. Protein: CASSQDREEDIQYF.

CDR3 region: CASSREVGHIYNEQFF. DNA of the CDR3: TGCGCCAGCAGCCGGGAGGTGGGACACATCTACAATGAGCAGTTCTTC. The chain is built from TRBV4-3 and TRBJ2-1; perhaps D is TRBD1 or TRBD2 (6 bases each). The CDR3 has 16 amino acids. The germline CDR1 and CDR2 sequences are LGHNA and YSLEER. Trimming removed 4 bases from V and 3 bases from J, with 16 bases in between.

This chain links TRBV10-3 with TRBJ1-2; D is perhaps TRBD1 (5 bases). The CDR3 runs 15 residues. The V end lost 0 bases, the J end lost 4 bases, and 12 bases lay between the germline ends. Looked up from germline, CDR1 is ENHRY and CDR2 is SYGVKD. The CDR3 region has the DNA TGTGCCATCAGTGAGTCCCCCGGACATATCTATGGCTACACCTTC. Protein product: CAISESPGHIYGYTF.

The gene calls are TRBV29-1 and TRBJ1-1, with TRBD1 as a possible D gene (5 bases). The germline CDR1 and CDR2 sequences are SQVTM and ANQGSEA. Deletions cut 0 bases from V and 0 bases from J, with 20 bases between. This CDR3 has 18 amino acids. Here the CDR3 reads CSVEDLPWGERLNTEAFF. The CDR3 region has the DNA TGCAGCGTTGAAGATCTTCCTTGGGGGGAAAGGCTGAACACTGAAGCTTTCTTT.

This clone has a handful of counts. The chain joins TRBV4-3 to TRBJ1-1, with a possible D match to TRBD1 (6 bases). CDR1 and CDR2 (germline): LGHNA, YSLEER. V was shortened by 3 bases and J by 0 bases, with 17 bases between the two germline ends. The CDR3 length is 17 residues. CDR3 DNA: TGCGCCAGCAGCCAGTACTTGGACAGCAGCATGAACACTGAAGCTTTCTTT. Amino acids: CASSQYLDSSMNTEAFF.

The rearrangement uses TRBV13 and TRBJ2-7; the D is unclear. Looked up from germline, CDR1 is PRHDT and CDR2 is FYEKMQ (reference sequence). Trimming took off 1 base at V and 4 bases at J, with 2 bases between the two ends. The CDR3 is 11 amino acids. The CDR3 bases are TGTGCCAGCAGCTTAGAATACGAGCAGTACTTC. Translated, it gives CASSLEYEQYF.

A few counts support this clone. J is TRBJ1-2 and V is TRBV10-3; D is possibly TRBD1 (6 bases). V lost 8 bases and J lost 4, with 17 bases in between. The germline gives CDR1 ENHRY, CDR2 SYGVKD. The length of the CDR3 is 14 residues. In nucleotides, the CDR3 is TGTGCCATCGGGGACACCCGCTCCCTCTATGGCTACACCTTC. This sequence encodes CAIGDTRSLYGYTF.

The chain uses TRBV27 and TRBJ1-4; perhaps TRBD1 as D (5 bases). This CDR3 is built from 13 residues. V gave up 2 bases and J gave up 6 bases, with 7 bases separating them. Germline loops: CDR1 MNHEY, CDR2 SMNVEV (reference sequence). The CDR3 loop reads CASSLVGDEKLFF. In nucleotides, the CDR3 is TGTGCCAGCAGTTTAGTAGGGGATGAAAAACTGTTTTTT. The full variable domain, its missing parts supplied by reference TRBV27 and TRBJ1-4, is EAQVTQNPRYLITVTGKKLTVTCSQNMNHEYMSWYRQDPGLGLRQIYYSMNVEVTDKGDVPEGYKVSRKEKRNFPLILESPSPNQTSLYFCASSLVGDEKLFFGSGTQLSVL.

This clone is judged medium-sized (0.01 to 0.1%). In nucleotides, the CDR3 is TGTGCCAGCAGTTTATCGGAGGTCTCCTACGAGCAGTACTTC. It yields the protein CASSLSEVSYEQYF. The chain recombines TRBV27 with TRBJ2-7; D is possibly TRBD2 (5 bases). V was shortened by 0 bases and J by 0 bases, with 6 bases between the two germline ends. This CDR3 has 14 amino acids. The germline gives CDR1 MNHEY, CDR2 SMNVEV (reference sequence).

V is TRBV7-6 and J is TRBJ2-5; D ambiguous. The V and J ends lost 0 bases and 5 bases respectively, with 13 bases between them. Germline V gene lookup returns CDR1 SGHVS and CDR2 FNYEAQ. The CDR3 is 15 amino acids. CDR3 in amino acids: CASSLAGPQRETQYF. As DNA, the CDR3 is TGTGCCAGCAGCTTAGCCGGCCCCCAGAGGGAGACCCAGTACTTC. Full variable domain (missing parts from reference TRBV7-6 and TRBJ2-5): GAGVSQSPRYKVTKRGQDVALRCDPISGHVSLYWYRQALGQGPEFLTYFNYEAQQDKSGLPNDRFSAERPEGSISTLTIQRTEQRDSAMYRCASSLAGPQRETQYFGPGTRLLVL.

V usage is TRBV4-2 and J usage is TRBJ2-3, with 13 nucleotides matching TRBD2. With V trimmed by 5 bases and J by 2 bases, 7 bases remained unmatched. Germline V gene sequence: CDR1 LGHNA, CDR2 YNFKEQ. The CDR3 length is 17 residues. DNA of the CDR3: TGTGCCAGCAGCAAAGGGGGACTAGCGGGGCCCACAGATACGCAGTATTTT. Its protein is CASSKGGLAGPTDTQYF.

The CDR3 DNA reads as TGTGCCAGCAGCGGGACCGGGACAGCAAACACCGGGGAGCTGTTTTTT. Translated, it gives CASSGTGTANTGELFF. The chain uses TRBV9 and TRBJ2-2; 7 bases agree with TRBD1. Germline CDR1 and CDR2: SGDLS and YYNGEE. Trimming removed 3 bases from V and 2 bases from J; junction bases left unmatched: 7. This CDR3 is 16 amino acids long.

The J gene is TRBJ2-7, the V gene TRBV4-3; D is perhaps TRBD1 (6 bases). Looked up from germline, CDR1 is LGHNA and CDR2 is YSLEER. V was trimmed by 5 bases and J by 5 bases, leaving 19 bases between them. This CDR3 region has 15 residues. The CDR3 here is CASSSDYDRRNEQYF. For the CDR3, the DNA is TGCGCCAGCAGCTCAGATTACGACAGGCGGAACGAGCAGTACTTC.

This clone is labeled medium-sized. The chain recombines TRBV30 with TRBJ1-1, with D possibly TRBD1 on 6 matching bases. Trimming took off 1 base at V and 4 bases at J, with 10 bases between the two ends. From germline, CDR1 is GTSNPN and CDR2 SVGIG (reference sequence). The CDR3 has 13 residues. CDR3 residues: CAWSAGGATEAFF. The CDR3 region has the DNA TGTGCCTGGAGTGCGGGGGGGGCCACTGAAGCTTTCTTT.

The chain uses TRBV6-1 and TRBJ2-7, with unresolved D. This CDR3 has 12 amino acids. Germline CDR1 is MNHNS and CDR2 is SASEGT. V was shortened by 5 bases and J by 3 bases, with 8 bases between the two germline ends. CDR3 protein: CASSLNSYEQYF. The CDR3 region has the DNA TGTGCCAGCAGTTTAAACAGCTACGAGCAGTACTTC.

The chain employs TRBV7-9 and TRBJ2-1; tentatively, D is TRBD1 (5 bases). The CDR3 extends over 17 amino acids. The V and J ends lost 3 bases and 6 bases respectively, with 21 bases between them. CDR1 and CDR2 (germline): SEHNR, FQNEAQ (reference sequence). CDR3 protein: CASSFPQTRVFSNEQFF. The CDR3 DNA follows: TGTGCCAGCAGCTTTCCCCAGACCAGGGTTTTTTCCAATGAGCAGTTCTTC.

The V gene is TRBV11-2, the J gene TRBJ1-3; weak D call: TRBD1 (6 bases). This CDR3 is 17 amino acids long. V shed 2 bases and J shed 4 bases, with 18 bases lying between them. CDR1 is SGHAT, CDR2 FQNNGV, per germline. The CDR3 loop reads CASSLTPAGGGGNTIYF. CDR3 nucleotide sequence: TGTGCCAGCAGCTTAACCCCGGCGGGAGGGGGAGGAAACACCATATATTTT.

This chain links TRBV7-9 with TRBJ1-1; 8 bases fit TRBD1. This CDR3 region has 16 residues. Germline CDR1 is SEHNR and CDR2 is FQNEAQ (reference sequence). The V segment lost 1 base and the J segment 1 base; nucleotides outside the gene matches: 5. CDR3 nucleotides: TGTGCCAGCAGCTTAGAGGTAGGACAGGGGAACACTGAAGCTTTCTTT. This gives the protein CASSLEVGQGNTEAFF.

The chain carries TRBV5-1 and TRBJ2-1, with D unresolved. V lost 3 bases to trimming and J lost 2 bases, with 15 bases between them. Germline CDR1 is SGHRS and CDR2 is YFSETQ. CDR3 length: 16 residues. The CDR3 nucleotides are TGCGCCAGCAGCTCCCCTAGGGAAACGGCCTACAATGAGCAGTTCTTC. Its translation is CASSSPRETAYNEQFF.

The V call is TRBV5-1, the J call TRBJ2-3; TRBD1 aligns across 10 bases. This CDR3 has 16 residues. From germline, CDR1 is SGHRS and CDR2 YFSETQ. The V segment lost 0 bases and the J segment 0 bases; nucleotides outside the gene matches: 1. CDR3 sequence (DNA): TGCGCCAGCAGCTTGGAGGGACAGGGGAGCACAGATACGCAGTATTTT. This encodes CASSLEGQGSTDTQYF.

The chain links TRBV28 to TRBJ1-2; possibly TRBD1 for D (6 bases). V was clipped by 7 bases and J by 4 bases, with 13 bases between them. CDR1 and CDR2 (germline): MDHEN, SYDVKM. The CDR3 sequence is 13 residues long. The chain's CDR3 is CASKLGAGYGYTF. CDR3 coding DNA: TGTGCCAGCAAATTGGGGGCGGGCTATGGCTACACCTTC.